These T cell receptor beta chains were read from a single sample in a study of cytomegalovirus exposure and HLA in healthy donors. The assay was immunoSEQ multiplex PCR, and TCRdb's table has in-frame clones only and misses some. The sample contains about 140,000 clones, around 75% of which appear only once. Sequencing input: PBMCs. These receptors originate from a woman aged 25 to 39 in good health and CMV-seronegative. The conserved cysteine and the conserved F or W are not part of the CDR3 here.

TRBJ2-3,TRBV19,ASSQFTDTQY
TRBJ1-1,TRBV6-6,ASSPTGEAF
TRBJ2-3,TRBV27,ASRDYTDTQY
TRBJ1-1,TRBV6-6,ASSSPGTLEAF
TRBJ1-6,TRBV28,ASSPLQGDSPLH
TRBJ1-1,TRBV6-1,ASSAGDWAEAF
TRBJ2-2,TRBV11-3,ASSTDSFSGELF
TRBJ2-1,TRBV4-2,ASSQEVVAGGPGEQF
TRBJ2-3,TRBV11-3,ASSVGTSGDTDTQY
TRBJ1-1,TRBV30,AWSALKAGHTEAF
TRBJ1-4,TRBV7-9,SSTPYAPRQSTNEKLF
TRBJ1-1,TRBV7-8,ASSIDSNTEAF
TRBJ1-5,TRBV7-9,ASSLGGSVRNQPQH
TRBJ1-5,TRBV19,ASSTADRLYSNQPQH
TRBJ2-3,TRBV29-1,SVIQMTGSTDTQY
TRBJ2-7,TRBV6-1,ASGKGGSGYEQY
TRBJ1-6,TRBV28,ASSLWRGVNNSPLH
TRBJ1-5,TRBV2,ASSEAGPVNQPQH
TRBJ2-2,TRBV11-2,ASTPIGVGLGSTGELF
TRBJ2-2,TRBV9,ASSVELDTGELF
TRBJ1-2,TRBV7-9,ASSLELTGGTYGYT
TRBJ2-7,TRBV10-3,AISPTAGDAHEQY
TRBJ2-7,TRBV6-1,ASSEAPGQGYEQY
TRBJ1-1,TRBV5-4,ASSFGQLINTEAF
TRBJ2-1,TRBV28,ASTFGSEQF
TRBJ2-3,TRBV11-2,ASSLRLAGITDTQY
TRBJ1-6,TRBV5-1,ASSSLGQGDNSPLH
TRBJ1-6,TRBV11-2,ASSLVYRNSPLH
TRBJ2-1,TRBV27,ASSKPDRDGHEQF
TRBJ2-3,TRBV30,AWSAGLAVTDTQY
TRBJ2-1,TRBV5-1,ASSLDSSYNEQF
TRBJ1-1,TRBV5-1,ASSRSTGMNTEAF
TRBJ2-3,TRBV28,ASSSNSGLAGGDTQY
TRBJ2-2,TRBV4-2,ASSQGQTNTGELF
TRBJ1-5,TRBV30,ACQQGPNQPQH
TRBJ2-1,TRBV27,ASKTSGRPYSYNEQF
TRBJ2-7,TRBV7-8,ASSRETGALYEQY
TRBJ1-1,TRBV5-1,ASSLGSGGRFTEAF
TRBJ2-1,TRBV27,ASSQTEYNEQF
TRBJ1-1,TRBV6-5,ACSLTGGRLEAF
TRBJ1-2,TRBV7-9,ASSLDGQAYYGYT
TRBJ1-1,TRBV10-3,AISAPGTGNTEAF
TRBJ1-5,TRBV4-2,ASSQDQGRPQH
TRBJ1-1,TRBV30,AWSGVLREEGTEAF
TRBJ2-4,TRBV2,ASSSTLLAKNIQY
TRBJ1-2,TRBV7-2,ASSLYSYGYT
TRBJ1-1,TRBV4-1,ASSHKTLPGTEAF
TRBJ2-5,TRBV5-1,ASSLSVRGVETQY
TRBJ2-1,TRBV4-1,ASSQASLTSGTTLLRNNEQF
TRBJ1-2,TRBV5-1,ASSQLPGQTLNVGGGYT
TRBJ1-2,TRBV28,ASRTGVNYGYT
TRBJ1-6,TRBV18,ASSPSGQYNSPLH
TRBJ1-5,TRBV28,ASSQQGSSNQPQH
TRBJ2-3,TRBV27,ASSSPMLAGGADTQY
TRBJ2-1,TRBV5-6,ASSWGTSEF
TRBJ2-5,TRBV2,ASSERGLAIQETQY
TRBJ1-4,TRBV7-8,ASADRAEEKLF